This T cell receptor beta chain derives from a study of cytomegalovirus exposure and HLA in healthy donors. Study background: Out of 350 to 400 genotyped donors, less than 90% belonged to the Caucasian-associated ancestry cluster. Findings of the study overall: Later on, an analysis found that several of the most significant clusters appeared to be linked to common viral pathogens, which included parvovirus B19. It was only CMV serostatus that was available as immune exposure information. Analyzed later, association rates of TCRs varied across HLA loci, with DRB1 most and HLA-C fewest.

Germline V gene data show CDR1 as SGHVS and CDR2 as FQNEAQ. The CDR3 loop spans 14 amino acids. Trimming removed 5 bases from V and 6 bases from J, with 16 bases in between. This clone was picked up one time. Its antigen remains unidentified. PCR used 60 Vbeta primers and 13 Jbeta primers. Sequencing was performed with immunoSEQ multiplex PCR; in TCRdb, only in-frame clones are kept and a portion is missing. The sample lists about 160,000 clones; roughly three quarters were seen once. Sample: PBMCs. The rearrangement joins TRBV7-8 to TRBJ1-2, with a possible D match to TRBD1 (5 bases). The sequence was collected from a middle-aged woman in good health and CMV-seropositive. The CDR3 is CASSPGDRSNGYTF. In DNA form, the CDR3 reads TGTGCCAGCAGCCCGGGGGACCGTTCAAATGGCTACACCTTC.